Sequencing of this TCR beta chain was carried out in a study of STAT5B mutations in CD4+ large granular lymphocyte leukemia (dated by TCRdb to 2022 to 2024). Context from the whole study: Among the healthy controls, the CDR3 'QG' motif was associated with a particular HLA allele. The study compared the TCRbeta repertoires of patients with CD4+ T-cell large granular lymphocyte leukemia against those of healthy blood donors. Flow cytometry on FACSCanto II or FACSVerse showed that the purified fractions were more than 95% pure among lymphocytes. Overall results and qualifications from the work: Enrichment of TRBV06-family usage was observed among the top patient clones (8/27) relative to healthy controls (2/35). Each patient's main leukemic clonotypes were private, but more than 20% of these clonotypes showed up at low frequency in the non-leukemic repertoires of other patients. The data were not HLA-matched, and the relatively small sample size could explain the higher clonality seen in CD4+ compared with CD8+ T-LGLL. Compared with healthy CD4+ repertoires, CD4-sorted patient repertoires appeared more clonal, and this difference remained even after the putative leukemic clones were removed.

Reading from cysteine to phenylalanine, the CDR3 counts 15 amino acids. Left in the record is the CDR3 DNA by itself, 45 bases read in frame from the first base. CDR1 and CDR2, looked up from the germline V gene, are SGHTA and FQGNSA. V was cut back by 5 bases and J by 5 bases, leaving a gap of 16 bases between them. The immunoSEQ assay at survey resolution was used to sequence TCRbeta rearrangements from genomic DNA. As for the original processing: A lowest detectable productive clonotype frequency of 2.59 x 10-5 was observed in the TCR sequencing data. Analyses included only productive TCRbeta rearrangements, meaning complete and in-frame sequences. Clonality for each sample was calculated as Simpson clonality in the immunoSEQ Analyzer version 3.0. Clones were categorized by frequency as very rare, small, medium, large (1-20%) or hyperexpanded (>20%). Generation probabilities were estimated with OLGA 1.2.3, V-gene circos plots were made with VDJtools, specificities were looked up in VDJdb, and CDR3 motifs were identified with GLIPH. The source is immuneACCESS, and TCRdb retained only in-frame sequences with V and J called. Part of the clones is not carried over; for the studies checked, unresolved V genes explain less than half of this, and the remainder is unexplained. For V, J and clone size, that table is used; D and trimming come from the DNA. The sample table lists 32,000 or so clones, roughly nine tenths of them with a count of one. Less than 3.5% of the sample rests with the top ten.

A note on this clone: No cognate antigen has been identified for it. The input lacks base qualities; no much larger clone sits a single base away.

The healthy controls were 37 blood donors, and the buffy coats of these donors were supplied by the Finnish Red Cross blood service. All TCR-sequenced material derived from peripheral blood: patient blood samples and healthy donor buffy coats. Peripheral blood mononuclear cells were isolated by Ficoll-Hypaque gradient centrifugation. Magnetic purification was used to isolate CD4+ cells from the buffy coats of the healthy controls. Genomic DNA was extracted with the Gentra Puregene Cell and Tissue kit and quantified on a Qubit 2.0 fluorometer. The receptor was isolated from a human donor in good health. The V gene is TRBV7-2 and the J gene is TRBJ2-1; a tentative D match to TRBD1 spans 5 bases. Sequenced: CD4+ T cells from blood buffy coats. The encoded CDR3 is CASSHQVDSNNEQFF. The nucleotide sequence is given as TGTGCCAGCAGCCATCAAGTCGACAGTAACAATGAGCAGTTCTTC.